This TCR beta chain appears in the sequencing data of a study of shared clonotypes between healthy human individuals. As concerns this clone: This specimen includes other DNA sequences encoding the same CDR3.

Assay used: immunoSEQ multiplex PCR; TCRdb lists only in-frame clones, some missing. The top ten clones hold 1.4% of a sample with about 1 million clones, around 74% of them seen once. The CDR3 consists of 13 residues. Looked up from germline, CDR1 is KGHSH and CDR2 is LQKENI. Trimming removed 0 bases at V and 2 bases at J, with 4 bases between. The sample consisted of memory CD4+ T cells sorted from blood. Subset here: CD45RA-negative fraction. The chain employs TRBV18 and TRBJ2-5; D remains ambiguous. This clonotype was sampled from a man aged 18 to 35 in good health. CDR3 sequence reads: CASSPPAQETQYF. Written as DNA, the CDR3 is TGTGCCAGCTCACCACCTGCGCAAGAGACCCAGTACTTC.